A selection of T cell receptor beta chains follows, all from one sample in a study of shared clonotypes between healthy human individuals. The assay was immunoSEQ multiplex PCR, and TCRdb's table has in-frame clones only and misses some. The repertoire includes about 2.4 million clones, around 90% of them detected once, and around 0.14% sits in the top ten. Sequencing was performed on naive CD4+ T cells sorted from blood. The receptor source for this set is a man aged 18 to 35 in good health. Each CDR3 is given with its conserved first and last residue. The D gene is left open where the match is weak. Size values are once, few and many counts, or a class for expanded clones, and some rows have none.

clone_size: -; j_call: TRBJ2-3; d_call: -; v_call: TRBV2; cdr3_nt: TGTGCCAGCAGCCTGGAACAGTCGTCCGATACGCAGTATTTT; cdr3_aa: CASSLEQSSDTQYF
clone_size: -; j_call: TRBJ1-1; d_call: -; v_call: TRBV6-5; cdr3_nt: TGTGCCAGCATCCCCGTGGGTCAGGGGCCGAGTGAAGCTTTCTTT; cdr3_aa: CASIPVGQGPSEAFF
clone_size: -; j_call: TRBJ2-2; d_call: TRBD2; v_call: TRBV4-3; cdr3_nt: TGCGCCAGCAGGGGACTAGCAAACACCGGGGAGCTGTTTTTT; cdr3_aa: CASRGLANTGELFF
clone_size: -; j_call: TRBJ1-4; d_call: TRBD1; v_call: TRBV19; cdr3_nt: TGTGCCAGTAGGGCCGGGACAGGTGAAAAACTGTTTTTT; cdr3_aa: CASRAGTGEKLFF
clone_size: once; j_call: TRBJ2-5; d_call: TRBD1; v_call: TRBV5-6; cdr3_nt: TGTGCCAGCAGCTTGGGAACAGGGGAGGAGACCCAGTACTTC; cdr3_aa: CASSLGTGEETQYF
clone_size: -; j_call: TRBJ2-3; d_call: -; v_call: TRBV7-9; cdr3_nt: TGTGCCAGCAGCTTAGTAAGTCTGGGGGCGACCGATACGCAGTATTTT; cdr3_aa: CASSLVSLGATDTQYF
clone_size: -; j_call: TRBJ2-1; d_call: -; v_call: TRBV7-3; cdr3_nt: TGTGCCAGCAGCAAAAGTTTTGGGTACCAGCAGTTCTTC; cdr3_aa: CASSKSFGYQQFF
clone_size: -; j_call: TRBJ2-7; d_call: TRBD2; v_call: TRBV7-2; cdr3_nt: TGTGCCAGCAGCTTAGGGCGGAAGAGACTAGCCCACGAGCAGTACTTC; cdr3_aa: CASSLGRKRLAHEQYF
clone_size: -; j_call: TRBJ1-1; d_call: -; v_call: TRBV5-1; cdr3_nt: TGCGCCAGCAGCTTGGGCAGGGAGACTGAAGCTTTCTTT; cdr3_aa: CASSLGRETEAFF
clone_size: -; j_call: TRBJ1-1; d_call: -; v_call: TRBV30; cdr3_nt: TGTGCCTGGAGTGGCCATAGCCGAGGGACTGAAGCTTTCTTT; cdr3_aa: CAWSGHSRGTEAFF
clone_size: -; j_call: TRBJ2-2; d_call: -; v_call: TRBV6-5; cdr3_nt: TGTGCCAGCCGGAGGGGGGCCAGGCAGGGGGAGCTGTTTTTT; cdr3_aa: CASRRGARQGELFF
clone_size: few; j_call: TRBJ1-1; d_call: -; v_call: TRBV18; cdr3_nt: TGTGCCAGCTCACCGCTGACAGGGAACACTGAAGCTTTCTTT; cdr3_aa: CASSPLTGNTEAFF
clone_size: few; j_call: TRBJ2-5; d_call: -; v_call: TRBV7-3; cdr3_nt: TGTGCCAGCAGCTTAAGCAGGGAAGAGACCCAGTACTTC; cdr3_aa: CASSLSREETQYF
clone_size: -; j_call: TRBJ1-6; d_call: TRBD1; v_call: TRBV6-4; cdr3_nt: TGTGCCAGCAGTGACGGGGACAGGGCAAATTGGTCACCCCTCCACTTT; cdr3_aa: CASSDGDRANWSPLHF
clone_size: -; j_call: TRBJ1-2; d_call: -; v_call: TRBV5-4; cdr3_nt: TGTGCCAGCAGCGCACAGGGTGGCTATGGCTACACCTTC; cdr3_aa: CASSAQGGYGYTF
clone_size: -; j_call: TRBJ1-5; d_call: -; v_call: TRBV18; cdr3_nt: TGTGCCAGCTCACCGACGGAAAATCAGCCCCAGCATTTT; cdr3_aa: CASSPTENQPQHF
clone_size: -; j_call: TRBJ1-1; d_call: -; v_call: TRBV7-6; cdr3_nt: TGTGCCAGCAGCCCGTTCGGACAGATGAACACTGAAGCTTTCTTT; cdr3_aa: CASSPFGQMNTEAFF
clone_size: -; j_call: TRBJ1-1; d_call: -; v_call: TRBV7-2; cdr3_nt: TGTGCCAGCAGCTTAAGGGGGAGGGGCACTGAAGCTTTCTTT; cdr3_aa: CASSLRGRGTEAFF
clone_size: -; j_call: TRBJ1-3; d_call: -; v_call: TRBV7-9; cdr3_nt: TGTGCCAGCAGCTTACATCTTGACTCTGGAAACACCATATATTTT; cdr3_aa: CASSLHLDSGNTIYF
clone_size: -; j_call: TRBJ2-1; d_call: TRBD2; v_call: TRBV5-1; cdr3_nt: TGCGCCAGCAGCTTCACTCTAGCGGGGGGGCAAGATGAGCAGTTCTTC; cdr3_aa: CASSFTLAGGQDEQFF
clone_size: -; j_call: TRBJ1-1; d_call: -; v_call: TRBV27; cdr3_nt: TGTGCCAGCAGTCCCTCTATGAACACTGAAGCTTTCTTT; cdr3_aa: CASSPSMNTEAFF
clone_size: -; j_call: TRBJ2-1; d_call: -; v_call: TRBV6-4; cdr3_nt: TGTGCCAGCAGTGACTCGAGTCTTCAAGTAGGCAATGAGCAGTTCTTC; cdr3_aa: CASSDSSLQVGNEQFF
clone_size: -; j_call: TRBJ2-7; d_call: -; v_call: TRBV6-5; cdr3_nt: TGTGCCAGCAGAGAATCCGGGACGATCCTTGACGAGCAGTACTTC; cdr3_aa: CASRESGTILDEQYF
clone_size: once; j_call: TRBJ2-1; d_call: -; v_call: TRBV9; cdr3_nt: TGTGCCAGCAGCGTTACCCCTGGGCGTGAGCAGTTCTTC; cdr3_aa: CASSVTPGREQFF
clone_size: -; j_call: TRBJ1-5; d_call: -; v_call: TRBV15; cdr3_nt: TGTGCCACCAGCAGAGATAGGGGGACCAATCAGCCCCAGCATTTT; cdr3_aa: CATSRDRGTNQPQHF
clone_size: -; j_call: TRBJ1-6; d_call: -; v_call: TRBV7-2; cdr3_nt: TGTGCCAGCAGCTTAGGGGGGGGTGGCAGGGTCTTTCTCTCGGCCCTCCACTTT; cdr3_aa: CASSLGGGGRVFLSALHF
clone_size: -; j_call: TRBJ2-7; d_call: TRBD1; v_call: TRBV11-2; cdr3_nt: TGTGCCAGCAGCTTAGGGGGACAGGGTGTATACGAGCAGTACTTC; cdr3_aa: CASSLGGQGVYEQYF
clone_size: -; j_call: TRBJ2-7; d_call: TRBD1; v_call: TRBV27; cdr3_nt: TGTGCCAGCTGGGACAGGGGGCAAACTTACGAGCAGTACTTC; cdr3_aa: CASWDRGQTYEQYF
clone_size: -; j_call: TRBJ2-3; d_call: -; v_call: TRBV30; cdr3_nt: TGTGCCTGGAGTGTATATATAGCCCTTGGGAGGCGCACAGATACGCAGTATTTT; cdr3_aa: CAWSVYIALGRRTDTQYF
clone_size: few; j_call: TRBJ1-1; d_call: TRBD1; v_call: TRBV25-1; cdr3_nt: TGTGCCAGCAGAGGACAGGGGCCGAACACTGAAGCTTTCTTT; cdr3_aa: CASRGQGPNTEAFF
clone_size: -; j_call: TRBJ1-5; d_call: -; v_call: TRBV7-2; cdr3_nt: TGTGCCAGCAGCTTAGAGGGGAATAGCAATCAGCCCCAGCATTTT; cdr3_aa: CASSLEGNSNQPQHF
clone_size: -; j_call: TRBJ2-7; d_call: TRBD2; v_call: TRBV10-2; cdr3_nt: TGCGCCAGCAGCTTGACTAGCGGGAGCTTCTACGAGCAGTACTTC; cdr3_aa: CASSLTSGSFYEQYF
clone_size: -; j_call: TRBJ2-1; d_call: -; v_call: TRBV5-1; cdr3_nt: TGCGCCAGCAGCTTGGCCGGCAGGCAATCCTACAATGAGCAGTTCTTC; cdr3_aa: CASSLAGRQSYNEQFF
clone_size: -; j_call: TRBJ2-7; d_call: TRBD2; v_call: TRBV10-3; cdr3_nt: TGTGCCATCAGTGCTGGGACTATCTACGAGCAGTACTTC; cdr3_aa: CAISAGTIYEQYF
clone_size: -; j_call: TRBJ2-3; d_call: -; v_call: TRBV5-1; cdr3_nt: TGCGCCAGCAGCTTGGGGCAGACCATCACAGATACGCAGTATTTT; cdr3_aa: CASSLGQTITDTQYF
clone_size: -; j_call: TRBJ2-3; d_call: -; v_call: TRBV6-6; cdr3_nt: TGTGCCAGCAGTTACGGCAGGACAAGCACAGATACGCAGTATTTT; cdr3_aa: CASSYGRTSTDTQYF
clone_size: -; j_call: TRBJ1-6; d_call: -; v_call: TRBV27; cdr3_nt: TGTGCCAGCAGTCCTGGACGTTTCTCCTATAATTCACCCCTCCACTTT; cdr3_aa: CASSPGRFSYNSPLHF
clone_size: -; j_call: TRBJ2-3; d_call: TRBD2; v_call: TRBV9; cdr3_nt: TGTGCCAGCAGCCCTCCTAGCGGGAGGGATACGCAGTATTTT; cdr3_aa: CASSPPSGRDTQYF
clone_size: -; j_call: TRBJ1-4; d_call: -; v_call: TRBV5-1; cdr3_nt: TGCGCCAGCAGCTTTGGCGGGACCTTGGATGAAAAACTGTTTTTT; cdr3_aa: CASSFGGTLDEKLFF
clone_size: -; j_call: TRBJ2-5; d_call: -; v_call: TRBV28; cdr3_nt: TGTGCCAGCAGTCTTCCGCGACAGGGGAGGGCAGAGACCCAGTACTTC; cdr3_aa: CASSLPRQGRAETQYF
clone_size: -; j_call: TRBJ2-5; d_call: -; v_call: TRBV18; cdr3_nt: TGTGCCAGCTCACGAAACCGGGACGGCCAAGAGACCCAGTACTTC; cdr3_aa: CASSRNRDGQETQYF
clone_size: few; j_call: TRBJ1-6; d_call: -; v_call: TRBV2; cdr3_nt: TGTGCCAGCAGTGGCGGACAGACGGCAGATTCACCCCTCCACTTT; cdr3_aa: CASSGGQTADSPLHF
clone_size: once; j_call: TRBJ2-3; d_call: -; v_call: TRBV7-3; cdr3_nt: TGTGCCAGCAGCTTGAGGCAGGGAACAGATACGCAGTATTTT; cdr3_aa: CASSLRQGTDTQYF
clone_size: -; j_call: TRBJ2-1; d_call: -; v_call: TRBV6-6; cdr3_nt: TGTGCCAGCAGTCCCGGTGGTAGCGGCTATGAGCAGTTCTTC; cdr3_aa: CASSPGGSGYEQFF
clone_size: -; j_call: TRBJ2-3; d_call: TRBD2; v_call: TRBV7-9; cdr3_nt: TGTGCCAGCAGCCGGGTACTAGCGGGGGGGCCCAGCACAGATACGCAGTATTTT; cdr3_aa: CASSRVLAGGPSTDTQYF
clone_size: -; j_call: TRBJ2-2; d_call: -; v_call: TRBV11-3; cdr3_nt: TGTGCCAGCAGCTTGGGTATAGTCGGGGAGCTGTTTTTT; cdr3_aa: CASSLGIVGELFF
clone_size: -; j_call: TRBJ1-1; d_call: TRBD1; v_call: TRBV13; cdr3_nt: TGTGCCAGCAGCTTAGTCCCACCAGGGGGGACTGAAGCTTTCTTT; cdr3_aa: CASSLVPPGGTEAFF
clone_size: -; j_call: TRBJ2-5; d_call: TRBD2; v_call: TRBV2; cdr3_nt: TGTGCCAGCGGGGTAGCGGGAGTATTTGGCACCCAGTACTTC; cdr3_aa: CASGVAGVFGTQYF
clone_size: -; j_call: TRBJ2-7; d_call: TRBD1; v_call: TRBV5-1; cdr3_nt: TGCGCCAGCAGCCTTTTGGGACAGGGGACCTACGAGCAGTACTTC; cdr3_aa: CASSLLGQGTYEQYF
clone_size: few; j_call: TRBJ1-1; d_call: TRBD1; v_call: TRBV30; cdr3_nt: TGTGCCTGGACAAACCGGGACAGGGGAGACACTGAAGCTTTCTTT; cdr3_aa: CAWTNRDRGDTEAFF
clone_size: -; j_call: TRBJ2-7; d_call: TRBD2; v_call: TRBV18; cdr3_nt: TGTGCCAGCTCACCACTACGGACTAGTCTAGAGCAGTACTTC; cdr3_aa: CASSPLRTSLEQYF
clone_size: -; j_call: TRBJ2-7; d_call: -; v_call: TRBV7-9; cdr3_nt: TGTGCCAGCAGCTTGAGGCTAGCGACTGCCGAGCAGTACTTC; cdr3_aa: CASSLRLATAEQYF
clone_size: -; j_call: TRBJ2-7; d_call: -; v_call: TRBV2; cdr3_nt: TGTGCCACCACGACTAACTCCTACGAGCAGTACTTC; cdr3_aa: CATTTNSYEQYF
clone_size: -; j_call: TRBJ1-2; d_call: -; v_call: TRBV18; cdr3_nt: TGTGCCAGCTCACGGGACGGAGGCGGTGGCTACACCTTC; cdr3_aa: CASSRDGGGGYTF
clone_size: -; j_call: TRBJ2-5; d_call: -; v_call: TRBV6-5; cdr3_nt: TGTGCCAGCAGTTACCTTGGCCCCCAAGAGACCCAGTACTTC; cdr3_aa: CASSYLGPQETQYF
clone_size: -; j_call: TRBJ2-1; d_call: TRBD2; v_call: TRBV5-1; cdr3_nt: TGCGCCAGCAGCTTGGGGGTGCGGGAGGACTCCTACAATGAGCAGTTCTTC; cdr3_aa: CASSLGVREDSYNEQFF
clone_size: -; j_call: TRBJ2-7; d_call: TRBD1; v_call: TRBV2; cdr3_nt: TGTGCCAGCAACGCTGGAACAGGGGCCCTTATACTCTACGAGCAGTACTTC; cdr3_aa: CASNAGTGALILYEQYF